The rows below give T cell receptor beta chains drawn from one sample of a study of cytomegalovirus exposure and HLA in healthy donors. Data came from immunoSEQ multiplex PCR; TCRdb stores just in-frame clones and leaves some out. The data contain more than 150,000 clones, roughly 87% of them singletons. The sample was PBMCs. The receptors stem from a man aged 35 to 55 in good health and CMV-seronegative. The CDR3 runs from the conserved cysteine through the conserved F or W. Fields, in order: J gene, CDR3 length, clone size, D gene, V gene, CDR3 DNA, CDR3 protein. A D gene is named only where the DNA matches it firmly. The listing skips clone size in some rows; elsewhere it reads once, few, many or a size class.

j_call: TRBJ2-7; cdr3_length: 17; clone_size: -; d_call: TRBD1; v_call: TRBV18; cdr3_nt: TGTGCCAGCTCCAGGACAGGGCGAACAGAAACGACCTACGAGCAGTACTTC; cdr3_aa: CASSRTGRTETTYEQYF
j_call: TRBJ2-3; cdr3_length: 16; clone_size: -; d_call: TRBD2; v_call: TRBV15; cdr3_nt: TGTGCCACCAGCAGAGATCCCCGGGAGGGCGCAGATACGCAGTATTTT; cdr3_aa: CATSRDPREGADTQYF
j_call: TRBJ2-1; cdr3_length: 15; clone_size: -; d_call: TRBD2; v_call: TRBV18; cdr3_nt: TGTGCCAGCTCACCGGCGGGGGGCTCCTACAATGAGCAGTTCTTC; cdr3_aa: CASSPAGGSYNEQFF
j_call: TRBJ2-1; cdr3_length: 16; clone_size: -; d_call: TRBD1; v_call: TRBV28; cdr3_nt: TGTGCCAGCAGTTTCTACCGACAGGGGCCAGGGAATGAGCAGTTCTTC; cdr3_aa: CASSFYRQGPGNEQFF
j_call: TRBJ2-1; cdr3_length: 15; clone_size: -; d_call: TRBD1; v_call: TRBV19; cdr3_nt: TGTGCCAGTAGCATGAGGACAGGGGGGTACAATGAGCAGTTCTTC; cdr3_aa: CASSMRTGGYNEQFF
j_call: TRBJ2-1; cdr3_length: 14; clone_size: few; d_call: -; v_call: TRBV4-3; cdr3_nt: TGCGCCAGCAGCCAAGATGCTACCAAAACCGAGCAGTTCTTC; cdr3_aa: CASSQDATKTEQFF
j_call: TRBJ2-7; cdr3_length: 15; clone_size: -; d_call: TRBD1; v_call: TRBV6-5; cdr3_nt: TGTGCCAGCAGTCCCGGACAGGGAAACCTCTACGAGCAGTACTTC; cdr3_aa: CASSPGQGNLYEQYF
j_call: TRBJ2-3; cdr3_length: 16; clone_size: -; d_call: -; v_call: TRBV9; cdr3_nt: TGTGCCAGCAACCTTGGCGCGGGGCTGGGCACAGATACGCAGTATTTT; cdr3_aa: CASNLGAGLGTDTQYF
j_call: TRBJ2-7; cdr3_length: 15; clone_size: -; d_call: -; v_call: TRBV21-1; cdr3_nt: TGTGCCAGCAGCAAAGAATACAAAGGGGTGGCCGAGCAGTACTTC; cdr3_aa: CASSKEYKGVAEQYF
j_call: TRBJ2-5; cdr3_length: 15; clone_size: -; d_call: -; v_call: TRBV5-1; cdr3_nt: TGCGCCAGCAGGTTCGGGGGTTTCGGAGAAGAGACCCAGTACTTC; cdr3_aa: CASRFGGFGEETQYF
j_call: TRBJ2-7; cdr3_length: 14; clone_size: -; d_call: TRBD1; v_call: TRBV7-2; cdr3_nt: TGTGCCAGCAGCTTTGGGCAGGGGGCCCTCGAGCAGTACTTC; cdr3_aa: CASSFGQGALEQYF
j_call: TRBJ1-3; cdr3_length: 15; clone_size: -; d_call: -; v_call: TRBV6-5; cdr3_nt: TGTGCCAGCACCGGGATACCCGGCTCTGGAAACACCATATATTTT; cdr3_aa: CASTGIPGSGNTIYF
j_call: TRBJ2-7; cdr3_length: 15; clone_size: -; d_call: -; v_call: TRBV4-1; cdr3_nt: TGCGCCAGCAGCCAAGATCGGGGTTTATTGGCCGAGCAGTACTTC; cdr3_aa: CASSQDRGLLAEQYF
j_call: TRBJ1-1; cdr3_length: 15; clone_size: -; d_call: -; v_call: TRBV6-5; cdr3_nt: TGTGCCAGCAGTATCGCATTAACAGGGCGCGCTGAAGCTTTCTTT; cdr3_aa: CASSIALTGRAEAFF
j_call: TRBJ2-1; cdr3_length: 12; clone_size: -; d_call: -; v_call: TRBV7-3; cdr3_nt: TGTGCCAGCAGCCAATCCCCGGGGGAGCAGTTCTTC; cdr3_aa: CASSQSPGEQFF
j_call: TRBJ2-5; cdr3_length: 12; clone_size: -; d_call: TRBD1; v_call: TRBV30; cdr3_nt: TGTGCCGGTCACAGGGGTCGGGAGACCCAGTACTTC; cdr3_aa: CAGHRGRETQYF
j_call: TRBJ2-7; cdr3_length: 13; clone_size: -; d_call: -; v_call: TRBV12-5; cdr3_nt: TGTGCTAGTGGTTTGACTAGCTCCCGCCTTCAGTACTTC; cdr3_aa: CASGLTSSRLQYF
j_call: TRBJ1-2; cdr3_length: 13; clone_size: -; d_call: -; v_call: TRBV7-2; cdr3_nt: TGTGCCAGCAGCCCCCGGACATCCTATGGCTACACCTTC; cdr3_aa: CASSPRTSYGYTF
j_call: TRBJ1-4; cdr3_length: 15; clone_size: -; d_call: TRBD1; v_call: TRBV19; cdr3_nt: TGTGCCAGTAGTCCCAACAGGGGAAGGGGTGAAAAACTGTTTTTT; cdr3_aa: CASSPNRGRGEKLFF
j_call: TRBJ1-2; cdr3_length: 14; clone_size: -; d_call: -; v_call: TRBV6-1; cdr3_nt: TGTGCCAGCAGTGAAGACAGGGCTCCCTATGGCTACACCTTC; cdr3_aa: CASSEDRAPYGYTF
j_call: TRBJ2-3; cdr3_length: 19; clone_size: -; d_call: TRBD2; v_call: TRBV11-2; cdr3_nt: TGTGCCAGCAGCTTGAACTCCCTAGCGGGGACGGGACGCACAGATACGCAGTATTTT; cdr3_aa: CASSLNSLAGTGRTDTQYF
j_call: TRBJ1-2; cdr3_length: 13; clone_size: -; d_call: -; v_call: TRBV7-2; cdr3_nt: TGTGCCAGCAGCTTTGGGGCCGGCTATGGCTACACCTTC; cdr3_aa: CASSFGAGYGYTF
j_call: TRBJ2-7; cdr3_length: 13; clone_size: -; d_call: TRBD1; v_call: TRBV2; cdr3_nt: TGTGCCAGCTACATAGGACAGGCTGGGGAGCAGTACTTC; cdr3_aa: CASYIGQAGEQYF
j_call: TRBJ2-2; cdr3_length: 14; clone_size: -; d_call: -; v_call: TRBV11-2; cdr3_nt: TGTGCCAGCAGCCTAGCAGGGGGGACCGGGGAGCTGTTTTTT; cdr3_aa: CASSLAGGTGELFF
j_call: TRBJ1-1; cdr3_length: 14; clone_size: -; d_call: TRBD1; v_call: TRBV7-2; cdr3_nt: TGTGCCAGCAGCTTAGAGGGGACAGCAGATGAAGCTTTCTTT; cdr3_aa: CASSLEGTADEAFF
j_call: TRBJ2-7; cdr3_length: 15; clone_size: -; d_call: -; v_call: TRBV6-5; cdr3_nt: TGTGCCAGCAGTTATGGAGGTCAGTCAACCTACGAGCAGTACTTC; cdr3_aa: CASSYGGQSTYEQYF
j_call: TRBJ1-2; cdr3_length: 13; clone_size: -; d_call: TRBD1; v_call: TRBV5-1; cdr3_nt: TGCGCCAGCAGCGCGACAGGGGCGGGCGGCTACACCTTC; cdr3_aa: CASSATGAGGYTF
j_call: TRBJ2-7; cdr3_length: 15; clone_size: -; d_call: TRBD2; v_call: TRBV29-1; cdr3_nt: TGCAGCGTTGTTTTTCCTAGCGGGAGGGCCCTCGAGCAGTACTTC; cdr3_aa: CSVVFPSGRALEQYF
j_call: TRBJ2-3; cdr3_length: 14; clone_size: -; d_call: -; v_call: TRBV18; cdr3_nt: TGTGCCAGCTCACCAGGCTCTAGCACAGATACGCAGTATTTT; cdr3_aa: CASSPGSSTDTQYF
j_call: TRBJ2-2; cdr3_length: 20; clone_size: -; d_call: TRBD2; v_call: TRBV7-6; cdr3_nt: TGTGCCAGCAGCTTTTACGCACCGGGACTAGCGGGTGGGAACACCGGGGAGCTGTTTTTT; cdr3_aa: CASSFYAPGLAGGNTGELFF
j_call: TRBJ2-7; cdr3_length: 14; clone_size: -; d_call: TRBD1; v_call: TRBV5-6; cdr3_nt: TGTGCCAGCAGCTTCGACAGGGCCTCCTACGAGCAGTACTTC; cdr3_aa: CASSFDRASYEQYF
j_call: TRBJ2-7; cdr3_length: 15; clone_size: -; d_call: TRBD2; v_call: TRBV5-4; cdr3_nt: TGTGCCAGCAGCGTAGCGGGAGGGCTAGGGTACGAGCAGTACTTC; cdr3_aa: CASSVAGGLGYEQYF
j_call: TRBJ1-2; cdr3_length: 13; clone_size: few; d_call: -; v_call: TRBV18; cdr3_nt: TGTGCCAGCTCACCAGACGGGAAGGGTGGCTACACCTTC; cdr3_aa: CASSPDGKGGYTF
j_call: TRBJ2-7; cdr3_length: 14; clone_size: once; d_call: TRBD1; v_call: TRBV11-1; cdr3_nt: TGTGCCAGCAGCTCCTACAGGGGACCCTACGAGCAGTACTTC; cdr3_aa: CASSSYRGPYEQYF
j_call: TRBJ2-2; cdr3_length: 13; clone_size: -; d_call: TRBD1; v_call: TRBV30; cdr3_nt: TGTGCCTGGAGTAGGGACAGCACCGGGGAGCTGTTTTTT; cdr3_aa: CAWSRDSTGELFF
j_call: TRBJ2-7; cdr3_length: 16; clone_size: once; d_call: -; v_call: TRBV11-3; cdr3_nt: TGTGCCAGCAGCTTAGAGAAGGGAGGGGGCTCCTACGAGCAGTACTTC; cdr3_aa: CASSLEKGGGSYEQYF